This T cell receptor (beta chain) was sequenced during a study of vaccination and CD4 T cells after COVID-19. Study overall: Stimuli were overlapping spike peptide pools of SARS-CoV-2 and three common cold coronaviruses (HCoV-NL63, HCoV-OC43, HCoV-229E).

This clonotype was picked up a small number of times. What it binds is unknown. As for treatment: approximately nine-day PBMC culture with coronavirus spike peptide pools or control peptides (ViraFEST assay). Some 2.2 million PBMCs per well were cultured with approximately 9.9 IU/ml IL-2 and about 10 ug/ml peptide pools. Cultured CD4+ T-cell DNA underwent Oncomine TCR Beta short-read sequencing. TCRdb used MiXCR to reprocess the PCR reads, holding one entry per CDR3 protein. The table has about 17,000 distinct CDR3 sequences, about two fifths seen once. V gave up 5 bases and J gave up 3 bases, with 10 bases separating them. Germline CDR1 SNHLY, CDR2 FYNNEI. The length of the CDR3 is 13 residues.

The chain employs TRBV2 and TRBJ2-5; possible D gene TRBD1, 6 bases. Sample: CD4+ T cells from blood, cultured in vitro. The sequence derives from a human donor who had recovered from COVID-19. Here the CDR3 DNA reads TGTGCCAGCAGTTCCGACAGGAAAGAGACCCAGTACTTC. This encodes CASSSDRKETQYF.